The present TCR beta chain was sequenced within a study of vaccination effects on CD4 cells after COVID-19. Overall study context: Relative to the second dose, post-vaccine samples were obtained a median of 72 days later. Wells each received around 2.2 million PBMC, cultured with approximately 10 IU/ml IL-2 and roughly 9.8 ug/ml peptides.

Study-wide findings and caveats: Clones from infection and from vaccination both contracted markedly late after vaccination. Healthy vaccinees had only 1 of 255 vaccine-induced clones cross-react with common cold coronaviruses.

Isolating CD4+ T cells followed approximately 10 days of culture. The participants, recipients of two vaccine doses, got either BNT162b2 or mRNA-1273. TCRdb's table, derived via immunoSEQ multiplex PCR, lists solely in-frame clones and lacks some. Among tens of thousands of clones listed, 65% to 80% were seen once. In regard to this clone: Antigen specificity is unknown.

The sample consisted of CD4+ T cells from PBMCs cultured without peptide, taken after COVID-19 vaccination. The TCR comes from a human donor who received a COVID-19 vaccine.

CDR3 bases: TGCGCCAGCAGCTTGGGGGGGACAGCCCGGGTAGAAAAACTGTTTTTT. Its protein is CASSLGGTARVEKLFF. The J gene is TRBJ1-4, the V gene TRBV5-1, with 7 bases identical to TRBD1. Germline lookup yields CDR1 SGHRS and CDR2 YFSETQ. The CDR3 has 16 residues. V was clipped by 0 bases and J by 8 bases; unmatched bases: 10.